This TCR beta chain was sequenced during a study of chemoradiotherapy in HPV16-positive cancers. Background on the study: Candidate HPV-specific clones and shared TCR motifs came from a couple of HPV16-positive patients. Overall study findings and caveats: For HPV16-positive patients, expanding HPV-responsive T cells associated with longer recurrence-free survival. The functional HPV-specific definition rests on just two HPV16-positive patients.

Comments on this clone: Its specificity is not known.

With 6 bases clipped from V and 7 bases from J, the junction kept 9 bases outside the gene matches. CDR1 is MNHEY, CDR2 SVGAGI, per germline. The CDR3 consists of 15 residues. Sequencing used immunoSEQ multiplex PCR; TCRdb keeps in-frame clones, though not all of them. The sample lists fewer than 16,000 clones, 78% occurring once. The chain recombines TRBV6-5 with TRBJ2-1, with 10 positions matching TRBD1. The source is a human donor with HPV-associated anogenital cancer. Sample acquisition took place from a patient who underwent chemoradiotherapy. The CDR3 sequence: CASRSDRGHLNEQFF. The CDR3 DNA is TGTGCCAGCAGATCCGACAGGGGGCATCTTAATGAGCAGTTCTTC.